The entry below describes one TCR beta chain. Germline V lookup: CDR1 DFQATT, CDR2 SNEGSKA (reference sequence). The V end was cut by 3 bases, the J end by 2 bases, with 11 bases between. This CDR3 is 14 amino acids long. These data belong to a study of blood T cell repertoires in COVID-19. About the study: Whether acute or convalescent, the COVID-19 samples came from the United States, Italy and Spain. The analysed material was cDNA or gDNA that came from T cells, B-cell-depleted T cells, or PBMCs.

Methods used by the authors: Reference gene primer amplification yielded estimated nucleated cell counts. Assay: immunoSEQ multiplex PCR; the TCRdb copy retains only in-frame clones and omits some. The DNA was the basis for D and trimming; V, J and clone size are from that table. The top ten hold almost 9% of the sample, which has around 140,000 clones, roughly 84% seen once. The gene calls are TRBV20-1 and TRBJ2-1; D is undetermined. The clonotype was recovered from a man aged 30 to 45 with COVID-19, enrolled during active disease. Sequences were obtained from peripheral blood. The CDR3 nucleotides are TGCAGTGCTAGTTTGGGCGTTGCCTACAATGAGCAGTTCTTC. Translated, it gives CSASLGVAYNEQFF.